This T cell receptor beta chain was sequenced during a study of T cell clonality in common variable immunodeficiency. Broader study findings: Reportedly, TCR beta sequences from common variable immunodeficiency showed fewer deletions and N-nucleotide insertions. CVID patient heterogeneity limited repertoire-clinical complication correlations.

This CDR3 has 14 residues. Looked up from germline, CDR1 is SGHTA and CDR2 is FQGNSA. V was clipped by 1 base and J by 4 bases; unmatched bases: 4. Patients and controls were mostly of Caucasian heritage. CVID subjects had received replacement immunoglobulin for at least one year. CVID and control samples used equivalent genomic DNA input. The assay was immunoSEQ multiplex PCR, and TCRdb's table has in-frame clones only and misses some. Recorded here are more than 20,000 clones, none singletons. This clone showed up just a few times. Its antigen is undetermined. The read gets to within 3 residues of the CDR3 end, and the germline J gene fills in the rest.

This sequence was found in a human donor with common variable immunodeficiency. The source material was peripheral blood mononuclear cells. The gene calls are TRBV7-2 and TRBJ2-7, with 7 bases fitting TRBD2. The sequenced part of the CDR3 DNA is TGTGCCAGCAGCTTAGGGCGGGGGTATTACGAG. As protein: CASSLGRGYYE. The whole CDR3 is CASSLGRGYYEQYF.